This TCR beta chain emerged from a study of cytotoxic CD8 clonotypes in ibrutinib-treated CLL. Broader study findings: Clonotypes that were public were uncommon, and they contracted or stayed stable on treatment. Ibrutinib response saw clonality rise, and progression saw it return toward baseline. Age-matched healthy donor levels were exceeded by baseline clonality, which tracked circulating CD8+ T-cell counts.

On this clone itself: Its antigen is undetermined.

CDR3 size: 14 residues. Deletions cut 5 bases from V and 0 bases from J, with 11 bases between. Germline CDR1 and CDR2: SGHTA and FQGNSA. The targeted sequencing depth was 1 in 200,000 to 1 in 1 million T cells. Measured with immunoSEQ multiplex PCR; TCRdb has only the in-frame clones, and not every one. The sample yields 70,000 to 80,000 clones, 80% seen once. The chain couples TRBV7-2 to TRBJ2-7, with D possibly called TRBD1 or TRBD2 (5 bases each). This clonotype was obtained from a human donor with chronic lymphocytic leukemia. The material sequenced was PBMCs, taken at disease progression, from a patient treated with ibrutinib. The CDR3 DNA reads TGTGCCAGCAGCCCGGGACGGAACTCCTACGAGCAGTACTTC. Translated: CASSPGRNSYEQYF.